This T cell receptor (beta chain) emerged from a study of post-analysis software for immune sequencing data. Germline lookup yields CDR1 MNHNS and CDR2 SASEGT. The CDR3 consists of 15 residues. The ends lost 1 base at V and 3 bases at J; junction bases unmatched: 5. The authors incorporated unique molecular identifiers into the TCR beta cDNA libraries. Using its own MiXCR run on the PCR reads, TCRdb lists one record per CDR3 protein. The sample holds 740,000 or so distinct CDR3 sequences, roughly 58% seen once. As concerns this clonotype: No antigen is known for it.

Study-level results: Among a handful of TRBV segments more frequent in patients than controls were TRBV5-6, TRBV5-1 and TRBV20-1.

Sequencing was done on a sample of blood. This chain uses TRBV6-1 with TRBJ2-7; 8 bases are a match to TRBD1. This sequence was found in a girl between 10 and 17 years old with multiple sclerosis. In nucleotides, the CDR3 is TGTGCCAGCAGTGAAGAGGGGACAGGCCACTACGAGCAGTACTTC. Translation gives CASSEEGTGHYEQYF.